This T cell receptor (beta chain) was sequenced during a study of blood T cell repertoires in COVID-19. The CDR3 contains 15 residues. V gave up 4 bases and J gave up 0 bases, with 12 bases separating them. Germline V gene lookup returns CDR1 GTSNPN and CDR2 SVGIG (reference sequence). TCRdb keeps only in-frame clones here, not all; method: immunoSEQ multiplex PCR. The table includes roughly 100,000 clones, 65% to 90% detected once. The chain uses TRBV30 and TRBJ2-2, with D possibly being TRBD1 (5 bases). Input material: peripheral blood. This receptor was taken from a man aged 45-65 years with acute or convalescent COVID-19. CDR3 coding DNA: TGTGCCTGGAACTGGCAGGGATCGAACACCGGGGAGCTGTTTTTT. It specifies CAWNWQGSNTGELFF.